The rows below give T cell receptor beta chains drawn from one sample of a study of beta chain features in type 1 diabetes. Assay used: immunoSEQ multiplex PCR; TCRdb lists only in-frame clones, some missing. The sample yields around 15,000 clones, around two fifths seen once. Sequencing used stem cell memory CD4+ T cells from blood. Receptors originate from a woman between 35 and 50 years old in good health. The CDR3 runs from the conserved cysteine through the conserved F or W. The D gene is left open where the match is weak. Clone size is not always given. Where it is, it says once, few, many or a class for expanded clones.

V gene	clone size	D gene	J gene	CDR3 protein	CDR3 DNA
TRBV7-2	few	TRBD2	TRBJ2-5	CASSLGLSGGAQETQYF	TGTGCCAGCAGCTTAGGCCTTAGCGGGGGGGCCCAAGAGACCCAGTACTTC
TRBV18	few	TRBD2	TRBJ2-7	CASSPPTSGGLGEQYF	TGTGCCAGCTCACCACCGACTAGCGGGGGGTTGGGAGAGCAGTACTTC
TRBV7-2	.	.	TRBJ2-7	CASSRGGGYYEQYF	TGTGCCAGCAGCCGGGGTGGGGGCTACTACGAGCAGTACTTC
TRBV5-4	once	.	TRBJ2-3	CASSLVSLAVREGDTQYF	TGTGCCAGCAGCTTGGTGAGTCTAGCAGTGCGAGAAGGGGATACGCAGTATTTT
TRBV4-1	.	TRBD1	TRBJ1-2	CASSGTANYGYTF	TGCGCCAGCAGCGGGACAGCCAACTATGGCTACACCTTC
TRBV4-1	.	.	TRBJ2-1	CASSQPLRQSSYNEQFF	TGCGCCAGCAGCCAACCTCTCCGACAGAGCTCCTACAATGAGCAGTTCTTC
TRBV4-1	.	.	TRBJ1-6	CASSQTGGKNSPLHF	TGCGCCAGCAGCCAGACGGGGGGTAAGAATTCACCCCTCCACTTT
TRBV6-5	.	.	TRBJ1-5	CASSSGNQPQHF	TGTGCCAGCAGTTCTGGCAATCAGCCCCAGCATTTT
TRBV5-1	.	.	TRBJ2-1	CASSSPQGGLDEQFF	TGCGCCAGCAGCTCACCACAGGGCGGGTTGGATGAGCAGTTCTTC
TRBV19	.	.	TRBJ1-2	CASSIDLSVGGYTF	TGTGCCAGTAGTATAGATCTAAGCGTTGGGGGCTACACCTTC
TRBV5-1	.	TRBD1	TRBJ2-5	CASSLVQGARAQYF	TGCGCCAGCAGCTTGGTTCAGGGGGCTAGGGCCCAGTACTTC
TRBV29-1	.	TRBD1	TRBJ2-7	CSVGRGRIDEQYF	TGCAGCGTTGGCAGGGGGCGCATCGACGAGCAGTACTTC
TRBV15	.	.	TRBJ2-3	CATSRDLQGDTQYF	TGTGCCACCAGCAGAGATCTTCAGGGGGATACGCAGTATTTT
TRBV5-1	.	TRBD1	TRBJ2-7	CASSRGQSSYEQYF	TGCGCCAGCAGCAGGGGACAGAGCTCCTACGAGCAGTACTTC
TRBV10-3	.	TRBD1	TRBJ1-1	CAISRPGQTNTEAFF	TGTGCCATCAGTCGACCGGGACAGACAAACACTGAAGCTTTCTTT
TRBV7-2	.	.	TRBJ2-7	CASSLALAWEQYF	TGTGCCAGCAGCTTGGCACTAGCTTGGGAGCAGTACTTC
TRBV7-9	.	.	TRBJ2-3	CASSLGHLTDTQYF	TGTGCCAGCAGCTTAGGACACCTCACAGATACGCAGTATTTT
TRBV9	.	TRBD1	TRBJ1-5	CASSVGDRGRQPQHF	TGTGCCAGCAGCGTAGGGGACAGGGGACGGCAGCCCCAGCATTTT
TRBV11-3	few	.	TRBJ2-7	CASSLEQGEGEQYF	TGTGCCAGCAGCTTAGAACAGGGAGAAGGCGAGCAGTACTTC
TRBV7-2	few	TRBD1	TRBJ1-3	CASSFRGTGGIYGNTIYF	TGTGCCAGCAGCTTTAGGGGGACAGGGGGGATTTATGGAAACACCATATATTTT
TRBV9	.	TRBD2	TRBJ2-5	CASSVDPSGGLQETQYF	TGTGCCAGCAGCGTAGACCCTAGCGGGGGCCTCCAAGAGACCCAGTACTTC
TRBV21-1	.	.	TRBJ2-1	CASSRRETQRSGEQFF	TGTGCCAGCAGCCGTCGGGAGACCCAGCGTTCGGGTGAGCAGTTCTTC
TRBV5-4	.	TRBD1	TRBJ2-3	CASSGGPGQGTDTQYF	TGTGCCAGCAGCGGGGGGCCGGGACAGGGGACAGATACGCAGTATTTT
TRBV7-8	.	.	TRBJ2-1	CASSPLMAAYNEQFF	TGTGCCAGCAGCCCGCTGATGGCCGCCTACAATGAGCAGTTCTTC
TRBV27	few	TRBD1	TRBJ2-7	CASSFGGQGLYEQYF	TGTGCCAGCAGTTTCGGAGGACAGGGTCTTTACGAGCAGTACTTC
TRBV7-2	.	.	TRBJ1-5	CASTADSSGNQPQHF	TGTGCCAGCACCGCGGACAGCTCAGGAAATCAGCCCCAGCATTTT
TRBV19	.	TRBD1	TRBJ2-7	CASRKTGYRDRDYEQYF	TGTGCCAGTAGGAAAACGGGCTACCGGGACAGGGACTACGAGCAGTACTTC
TRBV7-2	.	.	TRBJ1-5	CASSLQGGQPQHF	TGTGCCAGCAGCTTACAGGGAGGTCAGCCCCAGCATTTT
TRBV6-5	.	.	TRBJ2-3	CASSSQADTQYF	TGTGCCAGCAGTTCCCAGGCAGATACGCAGTATTTT
TRBV7-9	.	.	TRBJ1-3	CASSLVSFSGNTIYF	TGTGCCAGCAGCTTAGTATCTTTCTCTGGAAACACCATATATTTT
TRBV5-1	.	TRBD2	TRBJ2-3	CASSPGGLAGTAVTDTQYF	TGCGCCAGCAGCCCAGGGGGGCTAGCGGGGACCGCCGTCACAGATACGCAGTATTTT
TRBV7-8	.	.	TRBJ2-7	CASGNNYEQYF	TGTGCCAGCGGCAACAACTACGAGCAGTACTTC
TRBV10-2	.	.	TRBJ2-7	CASSGPPQQGTYEQYF	TGCGCCAGCAGTGGCCCACCTCAACAGGGAACCTACGAGCAGTACTTC
TRBV7-9	few	.	TRBJ1-5	CASSPKGINQPQHF	TGTGCCAGCAGCCCCAAGGGGATAAATCAGCCCCAGCATTTT
TRBV15	few	TRBD1	TRBJ2-7	CATSRAPGQGAYEQYF	TGTGCCACCAGCAGAGCTCCAGGACAGGGGGCCTACGAGCAGTACTTC
TRBV19	.	TRBD1	TRBJ1-1	CASRPQGAGTEAFF	TGTGCCAGTAGACCACAGGGGGCAGGGACTGAAGCTTTCTTT
TRBV12-5	.	.	TRBJ1-1	CASGAPGNGDTEAFF	TGTGCTAGTGGAGCCCCGGGGAACGGGGACACTGAAGCTTTCTTT
TRBV7-2	medium-sized	.	TRBJ2-3	CASRTRGSTDTQYF	TGTGCCAGCAGAACCCGCGGGAGCACAGATACGCAGTATTTT
TRBV2	.	.	TRBJ1-3	CASSESRAGFSGNTIYF	TGTGCCAGCAGTGAAAGCAGGGCTGGTTTCTCTGGAAACACCATATATTTT
TRBV4-1	.	.	TRBJ2-7	CASSRGGQGRYEQYF	TGCGCCAGCAGCCGGGGGGGGCAGGGACGCTACGAGCAGTACTTC
TRBV6-6	.	TRBD1	TRBJ1-2	CASNAAGQGLDGYTF	TGTGCCAGCAACGCAGCCGGACAGGGGTTGGACGGCTACACCTTC
TRBV18	.	TRBD1	TRBJ1-2	CASSPTGEGYGYTF	TGTGCCAGCTCACCGACAGGGGAAGGCTATGGCTACACCTTC
TRBV5-1	once	TRBD2	TRBJ2-5	CASSSGLAGGETQYF	TGCGCCAGCAGCTCGGGACTAGCGGGGGGGGAGACCCAGTACTTC
TRBV14	few	.	TRBJ2-1	CASSRAANFEQFF	TGTGCCAGCAGCCGGGCAGCAAATTTTGAGCAGTTCTTC
TRBV5-1	.	.	TRBJ2-1	CASSLDGGPYNEQFF	TGCGCCAGCAGCTTGGACGGAGGCCCCTACAATGAGCAGTTCTTC
TRBV6-6	.	TRBD1	TRBJ2-5	CASSPRTGGKETQYF	TGTGCCAGCAGCCCTCGAACAGGGGGCAAGGAGACCCAGTACTTC
TRBV2	few	TRBD1	TRBJ1-2	CASRDRDYGYTF	TGTGCCAGCAGAGACAGGGACTATGGCTACACCTTC